These 20 T cell receptor beta chains were sequenced from one sample in a study of blood T cells in healthy people across ages. It was with a sample-barcoded 5' primer and a J-beta primer mix that a second PCR of roughly 7 to 12 cycles was run. One entry per CDR3 protein results from TCRdb running MiXCR on the 5' RACE reads. Among hundreds of thousands of distinct CDR3 sequences, roughly 50% were seen once, and the ten largest hold under 15%. Source material: blood. Every receptor here comes from a man aged 25-40 years in good health.

A word on this clonotype: This may arise from a read error, as a much more abundant clone is one base away. The chain combines TRBV3-1 with TRBJ1-4; D is unresolved. Germline CDR1 reads LGHDT; CDR2 reads YNNKEL (reference sequence). The V end lost 4 bases, the J end lost 3 bases, and 15 bases lay between the germline ends. This CDR3 is 16 amino acids long. CDR3 residues: CASSRRAGGANEKLFF. The CDR3, as DNA: TGTGCCAGCAGCCGGAGGGCTGGAGGTGCTAATGAAAAACTGTTTTTT.

CDR3 amino acids: CSAEAGGRKTDTQYF. The CDR3 bases are TGCAGTGCTGAGGCTGGCGGGAGAAAGACAGATACGCAGTATTTT. The rearrangement joins TRBV20-1 to TRBJ2-3; 7 nucleotides match TRBD2. Trimming took 5 bases from V and 3 from J; bases not matched to a gene: 11. Germline CDR1 is DFQATT and CDR2 is SNEGSKA (reference sequence). This CDR3 spans 15 amino acids.

In DNA, the CDR3 is TGTGCCAGCAGTGAGAGGACAGGGCGGACCTACGAGCAGTACTTC. Residues: CASSERTGRTYEQYF. V gene TRBV25-1 combines with J gene TRBJ2-7; 8 bases map to TRBD1. The CDR3 is made up of 15 amino acids. Germline assignment: CDR1 MGHDK and CDR2 SYGVNS. V lost 3 bases, J lost 2 bases, and 6 bases stayed unmatched.

The table lists this clonotype with a few counts. The V and J genes are TRBV10-2 and TRBJ2-3; TRBD1 is a possible D gene (5 bases). Trimming stripped 7 bases from V and 6 bases from J, with 17 bases between. The germline CDR1 and CDR2 sequences are WSHSY and SAAADI. The CDR3 has 14 residues. CDR3 nucleotide sequence: TGCGCCAGCAACGACGAGGACACAGTGGATACGCAGTATTTT. This codes for CASNDEDTVDTQYF.

This clonotype has more than one count but fewer than ten. The V and J genes are TRBV12-3 or TRBV12-4 and TRBJ1-1; TRBD1 might be the D (5 bases). This CDR3 contains 16 residues. V was cut by 5 bases and J by 0 bases, with 16 bases left in between. The CDR3 DNA is TGTGCCAGCAGTCAAGGGAGGGGTGGCCTGAACACTGAAGCTTTCTTT. It codes for CASSQGRGGLNTEAFF.

The chain carries TRBV5-1 and TRBJ2-2, with D uncertain. CDR3 length: 13 amino acids. Germline CDR1 SGHRS, CDR2 YFSETQ. Trimming took off 0 bases at V and 4 bases at J, with 4 bases between the two ends. CDR3 region: CASSLEPTGELFF. CDR3 nucleotides: TGCGCCAGCAGCTTGGAACCCACCGGGGAGCTGTTTTTT.

The chain carries TRBV4-2 and TRBJ2-2; no clear D. V lost 0 bases and J lost 2, with 10 bases in between. Germline CDR1 LGHNA, CDR2 YNFKEQ. This CDR3 has 16 residues. The chain's CDR3 is CASSQDNALNTGELFF. The CDR3 coding sequence is TGTGCCAGCAGCCAAGACAATGCCCTCAACACCGGGGAGCTGTTTTTT.

This clonotype was detected once. This may come from a read error, since a much larger clone is one base off. The chain uses TRBV7-8 and TRBJ2-1; D tentatively fits TRBD1 or TRBD2 (6 bases each). The germline gives CDR1 SGHVS, CDR2 FQNEAQ. This CDR3 spans 15 amino acids. In nucleotides, the CDR3 is TGTGCCAGCAGCTCCGGAGGGGGACCCTACGATGAGCAGTTCTTC. Encoded protein: CASSSGGGPYDEQFF. The variable domain in full, with the rest retrieved from reference TRBV7-8 and TRBJ2-1, is GAGVSQSPRYKVAKRGQDVALRCDPISGHVSLFWYQQALGQGPEFLTYFQNEAQLDKSGLPSDRFFAERPEGSVSTLKIQRTQQEDSAVYLCASSSGGGPYDEQFFGPGTRLTVL.

In this sample, this clonotype turned up a few times. This chain links TRBV29-1 with TRBJ1-1; 11 nucleotides line up with TRBD1. This CDR3 is 16 amino acids long. Germline CDR1 reads SQVTM; CDR2 reads ANQGSEA. Trimming at V came to 5 bases and at J to 4 bases, leaving 12 bases not matched to a gene. In nucleotides, the CDR3 is TGCAGCGTTCAGAGGACAGGGGGCGCCAAGAGCACTGAAGCTTTCTTT. Its protein product is CSVQRTGGAKSTEAFF. Full variable domain (rest looked up from reference TRBV29-1 and TRBJ1-1): SAVISQKPSRDICQRGTSLTIQCQVDSQVTMMFWYRQQPGQSLTLIATANQGSEATYESGFVIDKFPISRPNLTFSTLTVSNMSPEDSSIYLCSVQRTGGAKSTEAFFGQGTRLTVV.

The chain has TRBV12-3 or TRBV12-4 and TRBJ1-2, with a possible D match to TRBD1 (5 bases). Trimming removed 5 bases at V and 5 bases at J, with 15 bases between. This CDR3 is 14 amino acids long. CDR3 nucleotide sequence: TGTGCCAGCAGTGTGGGGGTGTTGGGGTATGGCTACACCTTC. This gives the protein CASSVGVLGYGYTF.

Points on this clonotype: This could be a read error, since a much larger clone is one nucleotide away. This chain connects TRBV20-1 to TRBJ2-5; D is unresolved. V was cut by 3 bases and J by 11 bases, with 22 bases left in between. CDR1 is DFQATT, CDR2 SNEGSKA, per germline (reference sequence). This CDR3 is built from 14 residues. The DNA for the CDR3 is TGCAGTGCTAGCCCCATTCCTACTTACAATGAGCAGTACTTC. This encodes CSASPIPTYNEQYF.

The chain is built from TRBV28 and TRBJ2-7, with D perhaps TRBD2 (5 bases). There are 13 residues in the CDR3. V dropped 6 bases and J dropped 7 bases, with 16 bases sitting between them. Germline CDR1 is MDHEN and CDR2 is SYDVKM. The CDR3 is CASRDPGFGEQYF. The CDR3 DNA sequence: TGTGCCAGCAGAGATCCGGGATTTGGAGAGCAGTACTTC.

The rearrangement links TRBV15 to TRBJ1-2; 7 nucleotides align to TRBD1. V lost 4 bases and J lost 2; bases outside the gene matches: 4. This CDR3 has 14 amino acids. Germline CDR1 LNHNV, CDR2 YYDKDF (reference sequence). Here the CDR3 DNA reads TGTGCCACCAGCAAACCGGGACAGAACTATGGCTACACCTTC. Translation gives CATSKPGQNYGYTF.

This clonotype showed up just once. The chain combines TRBV11-1 with TRBJ2-7; either TRBD1 or TRBD2 may supply D (6 bases each). The CDR3 has 19 residues. V was clipped by 5 bases and J by 2 bases, with 28 bases between them. Germline V gene sequence: CDR1 SGHAT, CDR2 FQDESV (reference sequence). CDR3 in DNA: TGTGCCAGCAGCCCCGGACAGAGCCGTGGGACTGCAATGACCTACGAGCAGTACTTC. It encodes CASSPGQSRGTAMTYEQYF.

The chain combines TRBV29-1 with TRBJ2-1, with no clear D. The length of the CDR3 is 10 residues. The germline gives CDR1 SQVTM, CDR2 ANQGSEA. V lost 7 bases and J 5 bases, leaving 6 bases between the germline ends. This CDR3 is CSAINNEQFF. The CDR3 bases are TGCAGCGCTATAAACAATGAGCAGTTCTTC.

The rearrangement links TRBV4-2 to TRBJ2-7; 10 nucleotides agree with TRBD2. The end of the DNA fits TRBJ2-5 better, so the J call may be wrong. The CDR3 runs 17 residues. Germline V gives CDR1 LGHNA, CDR2 YNFKEQ. The CDR3 coding sequence is TGTGCCAGCAGCCCAGGAGGACTAGCGGCTCGAGGTGAGACCCAGTACTTC. Translating gives CASSPGGLAARGETQYF.

This clonotype has only a few counts. The chain combines TRBV27 with TRBJ2-7; D is possibly TRBD2 (5 bases). This CDR3 spans 14 amino acids. The germline V gene has CDR1 MNHEY and CDR2 SMNVEV (reference sequence). V shed 0 bases and J shed 7 bases, with 13 bases lying between them. The CDR3 nucleotides are TGTGCCAGCAGTTTATCCGGACTGCCCTGGGAGCAGTACTTC. This encodes CASSLSGLPWEQYF.

The chain uses TRBV6-6 and TRBJ1-5; the D gene is possibly TRBD1 (5 bases). V dropped 0 bases and J dropped 5 bases, with 8 bases sitting between them. This CDR3 region has 14 residues. CDR1 and CDR2 from the germline V gene are MNHNY and SVGAGI (reference sequence). DNA of the CDR3: TGTGCCAGCAGTTACTCTTCGGGGGATCAGCCCCAGCATTTT. Translation: CASSYSSGDQPQHF.

The V and J genes are TRBV3-1 and TRBJ2-3; no firm D call. This CDR3 is built from 14 residues. CDR1 and CDR2 (germline): LGHDT, YNNKEL (reference sequence). Trimming shortened V by 0 bases and J by 4 bases, and 8 bases separated the two germline ends. The CDR3 reads CASSQDYAADTQYF. CDR3 nucleotide sequence: TGTGCCAGCAGCCAAGATTATGCGGCAGATACGCAGTATTTT.

The gene calls are TRBV20-1 and TRBJ2-1; 9 bases are a match to TRBD1. The DNA end lines up better with TRBJ2-7; the J call may be wrong. CDR1 DFQATT and CDR2 SNEGSKA come from the germline V gene (reference sequence). This CDR3 comprises 14 residues. This CDR3 is CRPEQGASYNEQYF. CDR3 bases: TGCAGGCCAGAACAGGGGGCTTCCTACAATGAGCAGTACTTC.